This T cell receptor (beta chain) was identified during a study of blood T cell repertoires in COVID-19. Overall study: Samples taken during acute and convalescent COVID-19 were collected in the United States, Italy and Spain. The analysed material was cDNA or gDNA that came from T cells, B-cell-depleted T cells, or PBMCs.

Germline lookup yields CDR1 SGHDT and CDR2 YYEEEE. Trimming took 3 bases from V and 1 from J; bases not matched to a gene: 6. The CDR3 length is 15 residues. Original processing notes: Reference gene primer amplification yielded estimated nucleated cell counts. Generated by immunoSEQ multiplex PCR, the TCRdb table keeps only in-frame clones and is missing some. D and trimming were read from the DNA, whereas the V and J calls and clone size are those reported in that table. Here the sample spans approximately 300,000 clones, 75% to 90% being singletons. This TCR was sampled from a young man with active or convalescent COVID-19. The sequencing input was peripheral blood. The chain uses TRBV5-6 and TRBJ1-1, with 7 nucleotides matching TRBD1. Written as DNA, the CDR3 is TGTGCCAGCAGCTCGAACAGGGGAAGGAACACTGAAGCTTTCTTT. It codes for CASSSNRGRNTEAFF.